These 12 T cell receptor beta chains originate from one sample sequenced in a study of cytomegalovirus exposure and HLA in healthy donors. Primers: 60 Vbeta forward and 13 Jbeta reverse. Assay: immunoSEQ multiplex PCR; the TCRdb copy retains only in-frame clones and omits some. Among around 120,000 clones listed, around 70% were seen once. Specimen: PBMCs. All receptors derive from a young woman in good health and CMV-seronegative.

Only one count was recorded for this clone. The J gene is TRBJ1-2, the V gene TRBV7-2, with 8 bases aligning to TRBD1. CDR1 SGHTA and CDR2 FQGNSA come from the germline V gene. This CDR3 spans 15 amino acids. Trimming cost V 2 bases and J 4 bases; bases outside gene matches: 6. Written as DNA, the CDR3 is TGTGCCAGCAGCTTATATCAAGGACAGGGCTATGGCTACACCTTC. The encoded protein is CASSLYQGQGYGYTF.

The chain joins TRBV12-1 to TRBJ1-1; TRBD1, the table's D call, lacks a check against the DNA. TRBV12-1 is shown as a pseudogene. This CDR3 region has 17 residues. The CDR3 coding sequence is TGTGCCAGCACTCGGTTCTCGACAGGGCCCTTGAACACTGAAGCTTTCTTT. Encoded protein: CASTRFSTGPLNTEAFF.

This clone was recorded a few times. The rearrangement uses TRBV4-1 and TRBJ1-2, with TRBD1 as a possible D gene (6 bases). The CDR3 has 16 residues. Trimming shortened V by 0 bases and J by 4 bases, and 15 bases separated the two germline ends. Germline CDR1 and CDR2: MGHRA and YSYEKL. DNA for the CDR3: TGCGCCAGCAGCCAAGATATTCAGGGGCAGGGCTATGGCTACACCTTC. This sequence encodes CASSQDIQGQGYGYTF.

J is TRBJ1-3 and V is TRBV9; TRBD1 matches 8 bases. The V gene's germline CDR1 is SGDLS and CDR2 YYNGEE. V was clipped by 0 bases and J by 1 base; unmatched bases: 6. The CDR3 extends over 17 amino acids. Written as DNA, the CDR3 is TGTGCCAGCAGCGTAGCCGGGACAGGATTTTCTGGAAACACCATATATTTT. Its translation: CASSVAGTGFSGNTIYF. The whole variable domain, remainder taken from reference TRBV9 and TRBJ1-3, is DSGVTQTPKHLITATGQRVTLRCSPRSGDLSVYWYQQSLDQGLQFLIQYYNGEERAKGNILERFSAQQFPDLHSELNLSSLELGDSALYFCASSVAGTGFSGNTIYFGEGSWLTVV.

This chain uses TRBV6-6 with TRBJ2-7, with D hard to call. This CDR3 has 12 amino acids. V lost 6 bases and J lost 6, with 12 bases in between. Germline lookup yields CDR1 MNHNY and CDR2 SVGAGI (reference sequence). The CDR3 sequence is CASSHVTVEQYF. The CDR3, as DNA: TGTGCCAGCAGCCACGTGACTGTCGAGCAGTACTTC.

V usage is TRBV5-1 and J usage is TRBJ1-3; D is uncertain. With 0 bases removed from V and 0 bases from J, the gap between germline ends came to 7 bases. This CDR3 region has 15 residues. The germline gives CDR1 SGHRS, CDR2 YFSETQ. CDR3 loop: CASSLVAGSGNTIYF. The DNA of the CDR3 is TGCGCCAGCAGCTTGGTTGCCGGCTCTGGAAACACCATATATTTT.

This clone was counted a few times. The V gene is TRBV7-9, the J gene TRBJ1-2, with a tentative D call TRBD1 (5 bases). Germline V gene sequence: CDR1 SEHNR, CDR2 FQNEAQ (reference sequence). Deletions cut 4 bases from V and 8 bases from J, with 17 bases between. This CDR3 spans 14 amino acids. CDR3 DNA: TGTGCCAGCAGCTCCTCGGGGGGATGGTTCGGCTACACCTTC. Translated, it gives CASSSSGGWFGYTF.

The chain joins TRBV2 to TRBJ2-3, with TRBD2 matching 13 bases. Germline V gene sequence: CDR1 SNHLY, CDR2 FYNNEI. The length of the CDR3 is 17 residues. The J segment lost 5 bases and the V segment lost 3 bases, leaving 8 bases of the junction unmatched. The chain's CDR3 is CASSEELLAGGQDTQYF. DNA of the CDR3: TGTGCCAGCAGTGAGGAGTTACTAGCGGGGGGGCAAGATACGCAGTATTTT.

The chain has TRBV28 and TRBJ1-1, with D unclear. Germline CDR1 and CDR2: MDHEN and SYDVKM. This CDR3 is 13 amino acids long. V was shortened by 2 bases and J by 7 bases, with 11 bases between the two germline ends. The CDR3 nucleotides are TGTGCCAGCAGTTTAAGTATGCTAGGTGAAGCTTTCTTT. Translation: CASSLSMLGEAFF.

J is TRBJ2-3 and V is TRBV14, with D possibly being TRBD2 (5 bases). This CDR3 is 16 amino acids long. CDR1 and CDR2 from the germline V gene are SGHDN and FVKESK. With 0 bases removed from V and 7 bases from J, the gap between germline ends came to 17 bases. The CDR3 protein is CASSQDSLLGGNTQYF. The CDR3 region has the DNA TGTGCCAGCAGCCAAGATAGCCTACTAGGTGGCAATACGCAGTATTTT.

This rearrangement joins TRBV15 to TRBJ1-2; D gene unclear. V lost 0 bases, J lost 0 bases, and 11 bases lay in between. The germline V gene has CDR1 LNHNV and CDR2 YYDKDF (reference sequence). The CDR3 is 16 residues long. Here the CDR3 reads CATSRESHGANYGYTF. The CDR3 DNA reads TGTGCCACCAGCAGAGAGAGCCACGGAGCTAACTATGGCTACACCTTC.

This clone was picked up a small number of times. The V gene is TRBV6-6, the J gene TRBJ2-7; TRBD2 is a possible D gene (6 bases). Germline V gene lookup returns CDR1 MNHNY and CDR2 SVGAGI (reference sequence). V was shortened by 4 bases and J by 6 bases, with 13 bases between the two germline ends. This CDR3 has 13 amino acids. CDR3 nucleotides: TGTGCCAGCAGTTCCCCACCGGGGGTCGAGCAGTACTTC. Its protein product is CASSSPPGVEQYF.